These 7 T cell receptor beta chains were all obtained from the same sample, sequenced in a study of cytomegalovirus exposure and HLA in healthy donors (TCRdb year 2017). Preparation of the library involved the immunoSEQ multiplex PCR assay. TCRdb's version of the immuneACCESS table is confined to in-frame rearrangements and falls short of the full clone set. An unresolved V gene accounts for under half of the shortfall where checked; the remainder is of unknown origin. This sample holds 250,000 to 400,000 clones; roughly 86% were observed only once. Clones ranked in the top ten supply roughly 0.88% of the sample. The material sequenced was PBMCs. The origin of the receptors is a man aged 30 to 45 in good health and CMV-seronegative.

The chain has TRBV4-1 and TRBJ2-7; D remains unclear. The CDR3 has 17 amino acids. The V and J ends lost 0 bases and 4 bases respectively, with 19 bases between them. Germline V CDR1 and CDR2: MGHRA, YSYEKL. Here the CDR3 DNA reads TGCGCCAGCAGCCAAGATCCTCTAACTGCCCGATCTTACGAGCAGTACTTC. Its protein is CASSQDPLTARSYEQYF.

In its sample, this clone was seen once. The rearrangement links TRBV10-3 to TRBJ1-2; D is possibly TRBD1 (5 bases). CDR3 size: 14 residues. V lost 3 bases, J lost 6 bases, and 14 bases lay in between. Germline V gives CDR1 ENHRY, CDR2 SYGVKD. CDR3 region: CAISDLGGGNGYTF. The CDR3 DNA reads TGTGCCATCAGTGACTTAGGCGGGGGGAATGGCTACACCTTC.

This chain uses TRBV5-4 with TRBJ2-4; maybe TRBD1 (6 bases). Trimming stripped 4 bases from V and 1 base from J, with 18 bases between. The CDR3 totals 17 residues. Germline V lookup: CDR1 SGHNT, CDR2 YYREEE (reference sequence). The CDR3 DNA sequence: TGTGCCAGCAGCCCGGAAGGGGGTAATACGGCCAAAAACATTCAGTACTTC. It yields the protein CASSPEGGNTAKNIQYF.

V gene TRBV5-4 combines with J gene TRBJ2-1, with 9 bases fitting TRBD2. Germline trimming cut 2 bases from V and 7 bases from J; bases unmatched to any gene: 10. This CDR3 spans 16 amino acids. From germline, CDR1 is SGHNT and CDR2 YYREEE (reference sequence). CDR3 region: CASSFLGTSRVNEQFF. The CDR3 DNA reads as TGTGCCAGCAGCTTTCTTGGGACTAGCCGGGTAAATGAGCAGTTCTTC. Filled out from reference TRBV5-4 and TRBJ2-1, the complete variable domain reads ETGVTQSPTHLIKTRGQQVTLRCSSQSGHNTVSWYQQALGQGPQFIFQYYREEENGRGNFPPRFSGLQFPNYSSELNVNALELDDSALYLCASSFLGTSRVNEQFFGPGTRLTVL.

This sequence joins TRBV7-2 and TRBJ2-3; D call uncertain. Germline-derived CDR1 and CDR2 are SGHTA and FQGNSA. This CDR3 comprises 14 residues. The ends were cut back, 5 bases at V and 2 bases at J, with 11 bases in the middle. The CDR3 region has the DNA TGTGCCAGCAGCCCCAGTTTCTCCACAGATACGCAGTATTTT. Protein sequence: CASSPSFSTDTQYF. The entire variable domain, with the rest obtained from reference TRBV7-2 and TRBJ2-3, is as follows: GAGVSQSPSNKVTEKGKDVELRCDPISGHTALYWYRQSLGQGLEFLIYFQGNSAPDKSGLPSDRFSAERTGGSVSTLTIQRTQQEDSAVYLCASSPSFSTDTQYFGPGTRLTVL.

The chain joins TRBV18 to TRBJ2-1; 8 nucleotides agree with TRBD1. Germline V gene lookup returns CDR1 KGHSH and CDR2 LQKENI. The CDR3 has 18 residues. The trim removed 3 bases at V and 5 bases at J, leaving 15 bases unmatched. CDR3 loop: CASSPRISGTGFNNEQFF. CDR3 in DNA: TGTGCCAGCTCACCGCGGATTTCCGGGACAGGATTCAACAATGAGCAGTTCTTC.

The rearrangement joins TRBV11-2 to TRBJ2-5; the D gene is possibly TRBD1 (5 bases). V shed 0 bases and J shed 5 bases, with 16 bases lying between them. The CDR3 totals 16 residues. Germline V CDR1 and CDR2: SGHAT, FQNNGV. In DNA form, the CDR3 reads TGTGCCAGCAGCTTAGACCCCAGGACAAGTAGGGAGACCCAGTACTTC. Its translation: CASSLDPRTSRETQYF.